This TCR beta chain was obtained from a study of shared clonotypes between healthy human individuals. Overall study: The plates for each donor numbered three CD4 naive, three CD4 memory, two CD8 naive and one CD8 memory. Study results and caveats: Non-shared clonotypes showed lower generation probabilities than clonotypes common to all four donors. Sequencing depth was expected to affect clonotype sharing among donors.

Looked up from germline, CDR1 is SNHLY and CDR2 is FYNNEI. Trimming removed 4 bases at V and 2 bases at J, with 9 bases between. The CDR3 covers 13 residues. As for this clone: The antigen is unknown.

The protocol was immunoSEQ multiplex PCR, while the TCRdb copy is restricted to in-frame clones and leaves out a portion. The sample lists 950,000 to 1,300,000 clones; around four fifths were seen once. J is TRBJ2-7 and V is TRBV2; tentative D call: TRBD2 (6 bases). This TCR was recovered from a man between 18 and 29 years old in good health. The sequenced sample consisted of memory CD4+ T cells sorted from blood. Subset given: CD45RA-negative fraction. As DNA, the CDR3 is TGTGCCAGCAGTGTTAGGAGGGCCTACGAGCAGTACTTC. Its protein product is CASSVRRAYEQYF.